Following are 30 T cell receptor beta chains from one sample sequenced in a study of CD8 T cells in Susac syndrome. A quantity of roughly 0.5 to 1 ug RNA underwent reverse transcription using random hexamers. TCRdb processed the immunoSEQ multiplex PCR reads anew with MiXCR; each CDR3 protein has one entry. This repertoire shows about 240,000 distinct CDR3 sequences, about 95% found once; its top ten account for around 0.093%. The sample was CD4+ T cells from PBMCs. The receptor set was obtained from a human donor with Susac syndrome.

The rearrangement joins TRBV4-1 to TRBJ2-2, with TRBD1 matching over 7 bases. The CDR3 length is 14 residues. Germline-derived CDR1 and CDR2 are MGHRA and YSYEKL. Trimming cost V 8 bases and J 0 bases; bases outside gene matches: 3. The CDR3 spells CASGQVANTGELFF. For the CDR3, the DNA is TGCGCCAGCGGACAGGTCGCGAACACCGGGGAGCTGTTTTTT.

The J gene is TRBJ2-1, the V gene TRBV5-4, with D perhaps TRBD2 (5 bases). This CDR3 spans 14 amino acids. Germline assignment: CDR1 SGHNT and CDR2 YYREEE (reference sequence). Trimming left V 2 bases short and J 2 bases short, with 8 bases between. The CDR3 bases are TGTGCCAGCAGCTTAGCGGAGCCCTACAATGAGCAGTTCTTC. It is translated as CASSLAEPYNEQFF.

V and J are TRBV29-1 and TRBJ2-5; a weak D match, TRBD2 (6 bases). The CDR3 runs 13 residues. In germline, CDR1 is SQVTM, CDR2 ANQGSEA. Trimming took off 6 bases at V and 5 bases at J, with 16 bases between the two ends. CDR3 bases: TGCAGCGTCGGGGAGGAGGACGATGAGACCCAGTACTTC. Protein: CSVGEEDDETQYF.

CDR3 protein: CASSLSGGIVETQYF. Here the CDR3 DNA reads TGTGCCAGCAGTTTATCCGGGGGAATTGTAGAGACCCAGTACTTC. The chain has TRBV28 and TRBJ2-5; TRBD2 might be the D (6 bases). Germline V lookup: CDR1 MDHEN, CDR2 SYDVKM. The CDR3 has 15 amino acids. The V end was cut by 1 base, the J end by 4 bases, with 13 bases between.

V gene TRBV20-1 combines with J gene TRBJ1-5; D is perhaps TRBD1 (5 bases). CDR3 length: 15 residues. Trimming took 4 bases from V and 0 from J, leaving 13 bases between them. Germline V lookup: CDR1 DFQATT, CDR2 SNEGSKA (reference sequence). The CDR3: CSAILGGGSNQPQHF. CDR3 DNA: TGCAGTGCTATCCTTGGGGGGGGTAGCAATCAGCCCCAGCATTTT.

The chain links TRBV20-1 to TRBJ1-1, with D uncertain. CDR1 DFQATT and CDR2 SNEGSKA come from the germline V gene (reference sequence). V lost 6 bases and J 0 bases, leaving 11 bases between the germline ends. This CDR3 comprises 13 residues. CDR3 DNA: TGCAGTGCCCCGATTAGAATGAACACTGAAGCTTTCTTT. Its protein product is CSAPIRMNTEAFF.

The chain joins TRBV30 to TRBJ2-7; perhaps TRBD2 as D (6 bases). V was shortened by 4 bases and J by 3 bases, with 13 bases between the two germline ends. CDR1 is GTSNPN, CDR2 SVGIG, per germline (reference sequence). The CDR3 totals 13 residues. The CDR3 loop reads CAWTSGLIYEQYF. DNA for the CDR3: TGTGCCTGGACTTCGGGACTGATCTACGAGCAGTACTTC.

This clonotype was counted a few times. The V and J genes are TRBV12-3 or TRBV12-4 and TRBJ2-7; TRBD2 might be the D (5 bases). The CDR3 sequence is 12 residues long. V gave up 4 bases and J gave up 4 bases, with 8 bases separating them. CDR3 DNA: TGTGCCAGCAGTTCCGCGGGTTACGAGCAGTACTTC. Translation: CASSSAGYEQYF.

The chain joins TRBV5-1 to TRBJ2-5; TRBD1 is a possible D gene (6 bases). From germline, CDR1 is SGHRS and CDR2 YFSETQ. The CDR3 runs 14 residues. The V end lost 4 bases, the J end lost 3 bases, and 13 bases lay between the germline ends. Here the CDR3 DNA reads TGCGCCAGCAGCCCGGGACACTCGAAAGAGACCCAGTACTTC. Protein: CASSPGHSKETQYF.

The chain employs TRBV28 and TRBJ2-7; TRBD2 is a possible D gene (5 bases). The V gene's germline CDR1 is MDHEN and CDR2 SYDVKM. Trimming took 8 bases from V and 1 from J, leaving 15 bases between them. The CDR3 is made up of 14 amino acids. This CDR3 is CASLDSAPSYEQYF. CDR3 nucleotides: TGTGCCAGCCTGGATAGCGCTCCTTCCTACGAGCAGTACTTC.

The V call is TRBV9, the J call TRBJ1-2, with D perhaps matching TRBD1 (6 bases). This CDR3 spans 14 amino acids. Trimming took 3 bases from V and 8 from J, leaving 17 bases between them. Germline V CDR1 and CDR2: SGDLS, YYNGEE. CDR3 DNA: TGTGCCAGCAGCGCCCTATTCGGAGGGGGAGGCTACACCTTC. Translation: CASSALFGGGGYTF.

The chain combines TRBV2 with TRBJ2-3; 10 bases map to TRBD1. V lost 5 bases to trimming and J lost 3 bases; unmatched junction nucleotides: 5. Germline assignment: CDR1 SNHLY and CDR2 FYNNEI. The CDR3 is made up of 15 amino acids. CDR3 loop: CASSPDRGRTDTQYF. The CDR3 region has the DNA TGTGCCAGCAGTCCAGACAGGGGGCGAACAGATACGCAGTATTTT.

This chain joins TRBV5-1 and TRBJ2-7; TRBD1 or TRBD2 may be the D gene (5 bases each). The germline V and J ends were trimmed by 4 bases and 4 bases, with 12 bases remaining between them. Germline V gene data show CDR1 as SGHRS and CDR2 as YFSETQ. The CDR3 has 13 residues. The DNA of the CDR3 is TGCGCCAGCAGCCCCGGGGCCGAATACGAGCAGTACTTC. This encodes CASSPGAEYEQYF.

The chain has TRBV28 and TRBJ2-7; tentatively, D is TRBD1 (5 bases). The CDR3 extends over 15 amino acids. Looked up from germline, CDR1 is MDHEN and CDR2 is SYDVKM. V was pared by 2 bases and J by 3 bases, with 14 bases between. This chain's CDR3 is CASSLTGFSGYEQYF. The CDR3 region has the DNA TGTGCCAGCAGTTTAACAGGCTTCTCCGGCTACGAGCAGTACTTC.

The rearrangement uses TRBV30 and TRBJ2-2, with 8 positions matching TRBD2. Trimming took 5 bases from V and 2 from J; bases not matched to a gene: 19. The CDR3 runs to 19 residues. Germline CDR1 and CDR2: GTSNPN and SVGIG (reference sequence). The chain's CDR3 is CAWDPNSGVSGVNTGELFF. The CDR3 DNA follows: TGTGCCTGGGACCCGAACAGTGGAGTTAGCGGGGTAAACACCGGGGAGCTGTTTTTT. Supplemented by reference TRBV30 and TRBJ2-2, the full variable domain reads SQTIHQWPATLVQPVGSPLSLECTVEGTSNPNLYWYRQAAGRGLQLLFYSVGIGQISSEVPQNLSASRPQDRQFILSSKKLLLSDSGFYLCAWDPNSGVSGVNTGELFFGEGSRLTVL.

The J gene is TRBJ1-5, the V gene TRBV3-1, with TRBD1 identical over 7 bases. CDR3 length: 15 amino acids. V dropped 2 bases and J dropped 4; count of bases not matched to a gene: 5. CDR1 LGHDT and CDR2 YNNKEL come from the germline V gene (reference sequence). The CDR3 protein is CASSQQGVGNQPQHF. DNA of the CDR3: TGTGCCAGCAGCCAACAGGGGGTTGGTAATCAGCCCCAGCATTTT. The full variable domain, completed using reference TRBV3-1 and TRBJ1-5, is DTAVSQTPKYLVTQMGNDKSIKCEQNLGHDTMYWYKQDSKKFLKIMFSYNNKELIINETVPNRFSPKSPDKAHLNLHINSLELGDSAVYFCASSQQGVGNQPQHFGDGTRLSIL.

The chain carries TRBV4-1 and TRBJ2-7; D perhaps matches TRBD1 (8 bases). Germline lookup yields CDR1 MGHRA and CDR2 YSYEKL. V shed 4 bases and J shed 6 bases, with 25 bases lying between them. The CDR3 consists of 17 residues. CDR3 in DNA: TGCGCCAGCAGCCTTACCGTTCAGAACAGGGGGAGGGGCGAGCAGTACTTC. Translated: CASSLTVQNRGRGEQYF.

The chain carries TRBV7-9 and TRBJ2-1; 10 nucleotides match TRBD2. The length of the CDR3 is 18 residues. Germline CDR1 and CDR2: SEHNR and FQNEAQ (reference sequence). Losses at the gene ends were 8 bases for V and 6 bases for J; bases not matched to a gene: 19. The CDR3 loop reads CASGRDLRTSGGANEQFF. The CDR3 coding sequence is TGTGCCAGCGGCCGCGATCTCAGGACTAGCGGAGGGGCCAATGAGCAGTTCTTC.

For the CDR3, the DNA is TGCGCCAGCAGCCAAGAGGGGTACTGGGACTCACAGTTCTTC. The encoded protein is CASSQEGYWDSQFF. The rearrangement links TRBV4-1 to TRBJ2-1; possible D gene TRBD2, 6 bases. Trimming cost V 0 bases and J 13 bases, with 16 bases left between them. CDR1 is MGHRA and CDR2 is YSYEKL in the germline V gene. The length of the CDR3 is 14 residues.

The genes are TRBV4-1 and TRBJ2-7; D might be TRBD1 (6 bases). V was clipped by 2 bases and J by 6 bases, with 11 bases between them. Germline CDR1 reads MGHRA; CDR2 reads YSYEKL. CDR3 length: 13 amino acids. CDR3 amino acids: CASSQTQGGEQYF. CDR3 coding DNA: TGCGCCAGCAGCCAAACACAGGGTGGCGAGCAGTACTTC.

The V gene is TRBV20-1, the J gene TRBJ2-1, with TRBD2 matching 8 bases. CDR1 is DFQATT, CDR2 SNEGSKA, per germline (reference sequence). The junction had 19 bases not matched to a gene; V was cut back by 3 bases and J by 9 bases. This CDR3 has 17 amino acids. This CDR3 reads CSASQLWAGGARGEQFF. For the CDR3, the DNA is TGCAGTGCTAGTCAACTTTGGGCGGGAGGTGCACGGGGTGAGCAGTTCTTC.

The rearrangement joins TRBV29-1 to TRBJ1-4; 8 bases are shared with TRBD1. The J segment lost 0 bases and the V segment lost 3 bases, leaving 3 bases of the junction unmatched. This CDR3 is built from 15 residues. Germline V gene sequence: CDR1 SQVTM, CDR2 ANQGSEA. The chain's CDR3 is CSVEGTGSTNEKLFF. DNA of the CDR3: TGCAGCGTTGAGGGGACAGGTTCAACTAATGAAAAACTGTTTTTT.

This chain connects TRBV7-9 to TRBJ2-4; no clear D gene. In germline, CDR1 is SEHNR, CDR2 FQNEAQ (reference sequence). Between the trimmed V and J ends, which lost 3 bases and 9 bases, there was a span of 12 bases. This CDR3 region has 13 residues. The CDR3, as DNA: TGTGCCAGCAGCTTGTATATGAATGGCATTCAGTACTTC. Protein product: CASSLYMNGIQYF.

This clonotype appeared a single time. The chain's CDR3 is CASSILSGTDYGYTF. CDR3 bases: TGTGCCAGTAGTATTCTATCCGGGACGGACTATGGCTACACCTTC. This chain uses TRBV19 with TRBJ1-2, with D maybe TRBD1 (5 bases). CDR1 LNHDA and CDR2 SQIVND come from the germline V gene (reference sequence). V shed 3 bases and J shed 3 bases, with 14 bases lying between them. CDR3 length equals 15 residues.

This sequence joins TRBV3-1 and TRBJ2-7; D not certain. This CDR3 comprises 14 residues. Germline V CDR1 and CDR2: LGHDT, YNNKEL (reference sequence). Between the trimmed V and J ends, which lost 0 bases and 1 base, there was a span of 7 bases. CDR3 in amino acids: CASSQDPVSYEQYF. CDR3 nucleotide sequence: TGTGCCAGCAGCCAAGATCCAGTATCCTACGAGCAGTACTTC.

This clonotype was found once. The chain employs TRBV5-1 and TRBJ2-7; D perhaps matches TRBD2 (5 bases). This CDR3 has 14 residues. CDR1 is SGHRS, CDR2 YFSETQ, per germline. Trimming pared 0 bases from V and 3 bases from J, leaving 10 bases between. The CDR3 sequence: CASSLAESGYEQYF. CDR3 sequence (DNA): TGCGCCAGCAGCTTGGCCGAAAGCGGCTACGAGCAGTACTTC.

In this sample, this clonotype turned up once. The chain links TRBV12-3 or TRBV12-4 to TRBJ2-1; 12 positions agree with TRBD2. The length of the CDR3 is 16 residues. V lost 3 bases and J lost 2; bases outside the gene matches: 2. The CDR3: CASSFRTSGTYNEQFF. CDR3 DNA: TGTGCCAGCAGTTTCCGGACTAGCGGGACCTACAATGAGCAGTTCTTC.

The chain is built from TRBV4-1 and TRBJ2-7; 9 bases fit TRBD2. V lost 3 bases and J lost 4; bases outside the gene matches: 13. Germline V CDR1 and CDR2: MGHRA, YSYEKL. This CDR3 comprises 17 residues. CDR3 DNA sequence: TGCGCCAGCAGCCAGGCCTCCCCGGGACTAGCTCAGTACGAGCAGTACTTC. As protein: CASSQASPGLAQYEQYF.

V is TRBV12-5 and J is TRBJ2-3, with D possibly matching TRBD1 (5 bases). Trimming took off 6 bases at V and 8 bases at J, with 15 bases between the two ends. Per germline, CDR1 LGHNT and CDR2 FRNRAP. The CDR3 is made up of 13 amino acids. CDR3: CASGDQGLGTQYF. The CDR3 DNA is TGTGCTAGTGGGGACCAGGGTCTAGGTACGCAGTATTTT. The complete variable domain, with remaining parts taken from reference TRBV12-5 and TRBJ2-3, reads DARVTQTPRHKVTEMGQEVTMRCQPILGHNTVFWYRQTMMQGLELLAYFRNRAPLDDSGMPKDRFSAEMPDATLATLKIQPSEPRDSAVYFCASGDQGLGTQYFGPGTRLTVL.

This sequence joins TRBV14 and TRBJ2-1; no clear D gene. Trimming removed 2 bases from V and 2 bases from J, with 10 bases in between. The CDR3 spans 15 residues. Germline CDR1 is SGHDN and CDR2 is FVKESK. The CDR3 DNA is TGTGCCAGCAGCCAAAAAGGGTCCACCTACAATGAGCAGTTCTTC. It translates to CASSQKGSTYNEQFF.